The entry below describes one T cell receptor beta chain. V gave up 5 bases and J gave up 2 bases, with 18 bases separating them. From germline, CDR1 is SGHTA and CDR2 FQGNSA. CDR3 length: 17 residues. The data were obtained in a study of control samples from healthy donors and cancer patients. Sequencing was performed with immunoSEQ multiplex PCR; in TCRdb, only in-frame clones are kept and a portion is missing. The sample comprises under 130,000 clones, approximately 90% of which are singletons, and 19% rests with the top ten. Source material: PBMCs. The chain uses TRBV7-2 and TRBJ2-2; the D gene could be TRBD1 or TRBD2 (5 bases each). This clonotype was sampled from a man aged 60 to 69 with lung cancer. The chain's CDR3 is CASSAKPGRGNTGELFF. CDR3 in DNA: TGTGCCAGCAGCGCCAAACCGGGACGGGGAAACACCGGGGAGCTGTTTTTT.